This TCR beta chain was captured by sequencing in a study of blood T cell repertoires in COVID-19. Study context: Acute-phase and convalescent COVID-19 samples originated in the United States, Italy and Spain. In each case, the material was cDNA or gDNA derived from T cells, B-cell-depleted T cells, or PBMCs.

Germline V gene data show CDR1 as SNHLY and CDR2 as FYNNEI. V lost 3 bases and J 3 bases, leaving 12 bases between the germline ends. The CDR3 is made up of 14 amino acids. Measured with immunoSEQ multiplex PCR; TCRdb has only the in-frame clones, and not every one. Of fewer than 60,000 clones detected, about 83% appear once; the ten largest clones hold roughly 23%. The sequence was obtained from a human donor in a cohort sampled during active COVID-19. V is TRBV2 and J is TRBJ2-7; maybe TRBD1 (6 bases). The sequencing input was peripheral blood. In DNA, the CDR3 is TGTGCCAGCAGTGAGGACAGAGTAATCTACGAGCAGTACTTC. It specifies CASSEDRVIYEQYF.